The rows below give T cell receptor beta chains drawn from one sample of a study of cytomegalovirus exposure and HLA in healthy donors. Profiling relied on immunoSEQ multiplex PCR, and the TCRdb table lists in-frame clones only, not all of them. The sample lists 200,000 or so clones; roughly 80% were seen once. What was sequenced was PBMCs. Every receptor here comes from a boy between 10 and 17 years old in good health and CMV-seronegative. Both conserved end residues are part of each CDR3. The D gene is left open where the match is weak. Some rows mark clone size as missing; the rest say once, few, many or name a class of expanded clone.

j_gene | abundance | d_gene | v_gene | CDR3nt | CDR3aa
TRBJ1-2 | NA | NA | TRBV13 | TGTGCCAGCAGCTTAGCAGCCGACCAGCGCTATGGCTACACCTTC | CASSLAADQRYGYTF
TRBJ1-5 | NA | NA | TRBV15 | TGTGCCACCAGCAGCGGGGGGATTTATAGCAATCAGCCCCAGCATTTT | CATSSGGIYSNQPQHF
TRBJ2-5 | NA | NA | TRBV28 | TGTGCCAGCAGTTTGGGGGCAGGGATGGTGGAGACCCAGTACTTC | CASSLGAGMVETQYF
TRBJ2-1 | NA | NA | TRBV9 | TGTGCCAGCAGCGTAGGTCGTAGTGTCGATGAGCAGTTCTTC | CASSVGRSVDEQFF
TRBJ2-7 | NA | TRBD1 | TRBV28 | TGTGCCAGCAGTCTTCTACCGGGACAGGGTACCTACGAGCAGTACTTC | CASSLLPGQGTYEQYF
TRBJ1-1 | NA | TRBD1 | TRBV13 | TGTGCCAGCAGCCCCCCGCGGACAGGAAAAAGGAACACTGAAGCTTTCTTT | CASSPPRTGKRNTEAFF
TRBJ1-4 | NA | NA | TRBV27 | TGTGCCAGCAGAAACAGGATGGGGGAAAAACTGTTTTTT | CASRNRMGEKLFF
TRBJ2-3 | NA | NA | TRBV5-1 | TGCGCCAGCAGCAGCCAGGCGCCGAGCACAGATACGCAGTATTTT | CASSSQAPSTDTQYF
TRBJ1-2 | NA | NA | TRBV28 | TGTGCCAGCAGTTTATTTCTACAGGCCCGGACGGTTGGCTACACCTTC | CASSLFLQARTVGYTF
TRBJ2-7 | NA | NA | TRBV5-1 | TGCGCCAGCAGCTTGGGGTACTACGAGCAGTACTTC | CASSLGYYEQYF
TRBJ2-3 | NA | NA | TRBV5-6 | TGTGCCAGCAGCTACGGGGTACCCACAGATACGCAGTATTTT | CASSYGVPTDTQYF
TRBJ2-7 | NA | TRBD2 | TRBV6-5 | TGTGCCAGCAGTTACGGCAGGGAGGGTGAGCAGTACTTC | CASSYGREGEQYF
TRBJ2-1 | few | NA | TRBV19 | TGTGCCAGTAGTATCGGACTTCCCAATGAGCAGTTCTTC | CASSIGLPNEQFF
TRBJ1-3 | NA | TRBD1 | TRBV7-9 | TGTGCCAGCAGCTTATACACAGGGGGCTCGGACACCATATATTTT | CASSLYTGGSDTIYF
TRBJ1-3 | NA | NA | TRBV9 | TGTGCCAGCAGCGTAGAAGAGTTCTCTGGAAACACCATATATTTT | CASSVEEFSGNTIYF
TRBJ1-4 | NA | NA | TRBV28 | TGTGCCAGCAGCCCGGGGTCACAGAAACTGTTTTTT | CASSPGSQKLFF
TRBJ2-1 | NA | NA | TRBV5-6 | TGTGCCAGCAGCTTGGGGCCTGAGCAGTTCTTC | CASSLGPEQFF
TRBJ2-2 | NA | TRBD2 | TRBV6-4 | TGTGCCAGCAGTGACTCTAGCGGGGGGCCGAACACCGGGGAGCTGTTTTTT | CASSDSSGGPNTGELFF